This TCR beta chain came from a study of cytotoxic CD8 clonotypes in ibrutinib-treated CLL. Across the whole study: Partial response occurred in some 25 patients and complete response in 2; at median about 70 months, about 14 remained remitted and approximately 12 progressed.

Study-wide results and caveats: Clonality increased at ibrutinib response, then returned toward baseline at progression.

The CDR3 sequence is 15 residues long. Trimming removed 0 bases at V and 6 bases at J, with 16 bases between. Germline V gene data show CDR1 as SGHRS and CDR2 as YFSETQ. The intended depth for sequencing was 1 in 200,000 to 1 in 1 million T cells. Repertoires were generated with immunoSEQ multiplex PCR, while TCRdb's copy carries only in-frame clones and drops some. The sample gives about 26,000 clones, roughly 85% of which show up once; about 8% is in the top ten. A few counts support this clone. The antigen is undetermined. The sequences come from PBMCs, collected after 24 months of ibrutinib treatment. The V and J genes are TRBV5-1 and TRBJ2-7; D may be TRBD1 or TRBD2 (5 bases each). The receptor comes from a human donor with chronic lymphocytic leukemia. The CDR3 DNA reads as TGCGCCAGCAGCTTGGACCGGGACGCCACACCCGAGCAGTACTTC. It specifies CASSLDRDATPEQYF.